This T cell receptor (beta chain) appears in the sequencing data of a study of blood T cell repertoires in COVID-19. Study in general: Donors in the United States, Italy and Spain gave samples during acute or convalescent COVID-19. The cDNA or gDNA used as material had been derived from T cells, B-cell-depleted T cells, or PBMCs.

Authors' methods: Cell counts per sample came from amplifying reference gene primers. Method: immunoSEQ multiplex PCR; TCRdb's copy keeps in-frame clones and lacks some. The DNA gave D and trimming, while V, J and clone size come from that table. The profile shows about 360,000 clones, around four fifths of them singletons. The V end was cut by 1 base, the J end by 7 bases, with 14 bases between. Germline V gene data show CDR1 as SGHTA and CDR2 as FQGNSA. CDR3 length: 16 residues. The sample was peripheral blood. This receptor was obtained from a man aged 25-40 years with active or convalescent COVID-19. The V call is TRBV7-2, the J call TRBJ1-6, with D perhaps matching TRBD1 (5 bases). The CDR3 DNA follows: TGTGCCAGCAGCTTAGATGGGGCAGCCGAAAATTCACCCCTCCACTTT. Translating gives CASSLDGAAENSPLHF.